This T cell receptor (beta chain) stems from a study of neurological immune-mediated disorders. Study outcomes and limitations: Neither clinical nor MRI features showed any association with the multiple sclerosis repertoire cluster, and the authors stated that larger cohorts are needed. HTLV-1-associated myelopathy had the most TCR clonal expansion, while multiple sclerosis had the least, a level that fell below healthy controls.

As for this clonotype: Antigen unknown.

The authors produced cDNA by 5'RACE using 10-nucleotide random UMIs. TCRdb passed the 5' RACE reads through MiXCR, listing each CDR3 protein once. The sample shows about 46,000 distinct CDR3 sequences, 4% to 5.5% of them seen only once. Trimming shortened V by 4 bases and J by 2 bases, and 14 bases separated the two germline ends. Germline V CDR1 and CDR2: SGHTA, FQGTGA. The CDR3 is made up of 15 amino acids. Sequencing was done on a sample of PBMCs. This sequence was found in a woman aged 55-70 years with multiple sclerosis. The chain recombines TRBV7-3 with TRBJ2-5; perhaps D is TRBD1 or TRBD2 (6 bases each). The CDR3: CASSSRGGGQETQYF. The CDR3 DNA is TGTGCCAGCAGCTCCAGAGGAGGGGGGCAAGAGACCCAGTACTTC. Using reference TRBV7-3 and TRBJ2-5 for the parts outside the CDR3, the full variable domain is GAGVSQTPSNKVTEKGKYVELRCDPISGHTALYWYRQSLGQGPEFLIYFQGTGAADDSGLPNDRFFAVRPEGSVSTLKIQRTERGDSAVYLCASSSRGGGQETQYFGPGTRLLVL.